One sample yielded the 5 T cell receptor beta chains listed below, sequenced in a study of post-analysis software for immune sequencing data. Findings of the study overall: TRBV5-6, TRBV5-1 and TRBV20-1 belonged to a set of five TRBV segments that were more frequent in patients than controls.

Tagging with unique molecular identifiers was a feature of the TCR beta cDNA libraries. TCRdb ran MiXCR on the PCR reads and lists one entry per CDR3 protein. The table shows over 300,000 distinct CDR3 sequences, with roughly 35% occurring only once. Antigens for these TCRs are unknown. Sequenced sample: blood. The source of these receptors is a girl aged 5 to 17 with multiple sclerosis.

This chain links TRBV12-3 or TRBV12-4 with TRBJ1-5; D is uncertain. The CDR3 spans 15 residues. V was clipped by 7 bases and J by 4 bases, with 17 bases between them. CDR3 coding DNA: TGTGCCAGCACCAACGAAGTTGATAGTAATCAGCCCCAGCATTTT. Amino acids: CASTNEVDSNQPQHF.

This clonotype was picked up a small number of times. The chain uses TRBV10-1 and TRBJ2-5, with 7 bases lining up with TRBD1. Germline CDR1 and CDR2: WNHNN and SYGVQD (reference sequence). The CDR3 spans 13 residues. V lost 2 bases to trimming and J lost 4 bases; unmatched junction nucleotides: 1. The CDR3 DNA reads TGCGCCAGCAGTGAGGGGACAGTAGAGACCCAGTACTTC. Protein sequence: CASSEGTVETQYF.

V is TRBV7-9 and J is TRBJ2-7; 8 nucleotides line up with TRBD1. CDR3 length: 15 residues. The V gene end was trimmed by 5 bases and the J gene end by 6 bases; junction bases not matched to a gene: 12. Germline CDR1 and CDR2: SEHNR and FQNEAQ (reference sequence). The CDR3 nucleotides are TGTGCCAGCAGCACCGGACAGGGTAGTAACGCCGAGCAGTACTTC. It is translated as CASSTGQGSNAEQYF.

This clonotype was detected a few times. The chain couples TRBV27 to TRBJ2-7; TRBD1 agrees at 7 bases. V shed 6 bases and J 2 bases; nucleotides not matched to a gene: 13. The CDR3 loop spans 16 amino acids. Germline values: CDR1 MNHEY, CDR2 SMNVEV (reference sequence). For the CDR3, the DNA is TGTGCCAGCAGCCGCGCGACAGGGATGGTAACCTACGAGCAGTACTTC. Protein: CASSRATGMVTYEQYF.

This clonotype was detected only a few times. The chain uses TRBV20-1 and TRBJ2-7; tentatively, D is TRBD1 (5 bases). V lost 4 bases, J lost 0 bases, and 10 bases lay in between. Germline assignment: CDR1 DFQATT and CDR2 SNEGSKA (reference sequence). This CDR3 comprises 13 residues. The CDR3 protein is CSATDSYSYEQYF. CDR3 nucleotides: TGCAGTGCTACAGACAGTTACTCCTACGAGCAGTACTTC.